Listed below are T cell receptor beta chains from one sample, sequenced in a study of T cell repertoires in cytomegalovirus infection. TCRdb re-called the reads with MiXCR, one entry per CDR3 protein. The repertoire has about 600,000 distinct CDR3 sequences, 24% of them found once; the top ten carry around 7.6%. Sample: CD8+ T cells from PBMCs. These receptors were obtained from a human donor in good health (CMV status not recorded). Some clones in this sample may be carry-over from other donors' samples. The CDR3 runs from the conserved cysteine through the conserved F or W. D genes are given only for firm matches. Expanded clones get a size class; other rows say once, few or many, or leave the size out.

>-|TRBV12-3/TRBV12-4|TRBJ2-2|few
TGTGCCAGCAGTTTTTATCGGGTGGCTTTGGGCGACACCGGGGAGCTGTTTTTT
CASSFYRVALGDTGELFF
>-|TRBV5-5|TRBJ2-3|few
TGTGCCAGCAGAACAGGGCCCGCTTACACAGATACGCAGTATTTT
CASRTGPAYTDTQYF
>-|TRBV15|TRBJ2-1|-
TGTGCCACCAGCAGACCGGCCCTTGAGTATAAGCAGTTCTTC
CATSRPALEYKQFF
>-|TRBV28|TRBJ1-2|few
TGTGCCAGCAGTTTTTCAGTCCCCTATGGCTACACCTTC
CASSFSVPYGYTF
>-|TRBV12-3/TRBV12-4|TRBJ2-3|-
TGTGCCAGCAGTTTATTCCTAGTGGGGGGTCGGCGCACAGATACGCAGTATTTT
CASSLFLVGGRRTDTQYF
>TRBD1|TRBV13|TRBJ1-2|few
TGTGCCAGCAGCGCCGTCCGGGACAGCAAACTTGCTAACTATGGCTACACCTTC
CASSAVRDSKLANYGYTF
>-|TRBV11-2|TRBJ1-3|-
TGTGCCTACGGGGGAAACACCATATATTTT
CAYGGNTIYF
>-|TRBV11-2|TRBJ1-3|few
TGTGCCAGCAGCTTAGCTCGGGACACTTACTCTGGAAACACCATATATTTT
CASSLARDTYSGNTIYF
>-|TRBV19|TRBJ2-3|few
TGTGCCAGTAGTATTCGGGGGAACACAGATACGCAGTATTTT
CASSIRGNTDTQYF
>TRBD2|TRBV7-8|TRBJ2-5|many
TGTGCCAGCAGCTTAAGAGTAGCGGGCAACCAAGAGACCCAGTACTTC
CASSLRVAGNQETQYF
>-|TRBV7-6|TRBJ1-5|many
TGTGCCAGCAGCTTAGAGGGGCGTCGTAATCAGCCCCAGCATTTT
CASSLEGRRNQPQHF
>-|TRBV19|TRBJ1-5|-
TGTGCCAGTAGTATACCCGGTATCGAGCCCCAGCATTTT
CASSIPGIEPQHF
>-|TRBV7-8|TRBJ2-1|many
TGTGCCAGCAGCTTAGCGACTTGGGAGACTAGAAATCACAATGAGCAGTTCTTC
CASSLATWETRNHNEQFF
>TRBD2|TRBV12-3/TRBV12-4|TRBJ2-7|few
TGTGCCAGCAGTTTCAAGGTGGGACTTATAGCGGGGGATACCTACGAGCAGTACTTC
CASSFKVGLIAGDTYEQYF
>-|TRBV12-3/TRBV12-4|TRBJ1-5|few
TGTGCCAGCTTGAAGGGGACACTCTATAGCAATCAGCCCCAGCATTTT
CASLKGTLYSNQPQHF
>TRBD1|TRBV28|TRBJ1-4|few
TGTGCCAGCAGTTTACGACAGGGAGGTAATGAAAAACTGTTTTTT
CASSLRQGGNEKLFF
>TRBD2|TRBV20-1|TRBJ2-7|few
TGCAGTGCTAGAGACTCTCGGCTAGCGGGGGACAACTACGAGCAGTACTTC
CSARDSRLAGDNYEQYF
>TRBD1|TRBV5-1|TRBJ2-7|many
TGCGCCAGCAGCTGGGACAGGGCACCCCCCAGGGACGAGCAGTACTTC
CASSWDRAPPRDEQYF
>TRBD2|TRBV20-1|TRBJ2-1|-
TGCAGTGCTAGGGGATGGCGGGGGGCTCGCGATGAGCAGTTCTTC
CSARGWRGARDEQFF
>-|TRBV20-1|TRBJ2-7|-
TGCAGTGCTAGGATTAAGGCTACCTACGAGCAGTACTTC
CSARIKATYEQYF
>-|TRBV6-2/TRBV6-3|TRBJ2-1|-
TGTGCCAGCAGCAACGATGGGGAGCAGTTCTTC
CASSNDGEQFF
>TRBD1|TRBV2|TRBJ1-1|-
TGTGCCAGCAGAGACCCAGGGGGCGATTTTAAAGCTTTCTTT
CASRDPGGDFKAFF
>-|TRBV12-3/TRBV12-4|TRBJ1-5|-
TGTGCCAGCAGCCGGGGAAATAGCAATCAGCCCCAGCATTTT
CASSRGNSNQPQHF
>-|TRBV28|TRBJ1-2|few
TGTGCCAGCAGCGCCACCTTAACCCGAGGGGTAGGAGGCTACACCTTC
CASSATLTRGVGGYTF
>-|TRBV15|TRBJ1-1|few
TGTGCCACCAGCAGAGATAGGGGCACTGAAGCTTTCTTT
CATSRDRGTEAFF
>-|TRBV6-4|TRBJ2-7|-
TGTGCCAGCAGTGACTCCCCCCCACGAGGACTCCTCTCCTACGAGCAGTACTTC
CASSDSPPRGLLSYEQYF
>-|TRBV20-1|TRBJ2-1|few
TGCAGTGCTAGAGGGGGGGACAACTACAATGAGCAGTTCTTC
CSARGGDNYNEQFF
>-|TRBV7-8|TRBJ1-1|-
TGTGCCAGCACTCCAATGGACACTGAAGCTTTCTTT
CASTPMDTEAFF
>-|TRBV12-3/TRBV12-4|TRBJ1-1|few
TGTGCCAGCAGTTTAAGTCCGTTCCTCACTGAAGCTTTCTTT
CASSLSPFLTEAFF
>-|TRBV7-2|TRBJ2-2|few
TGTGCCAGCAGCTTAACCCCAGAAGACACCGGGGAGCTGTTTTTT
CASSLTPEDTGELFF
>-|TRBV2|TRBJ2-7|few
TGTGCCAGCATCCGGTCCCTAGTCGAGCAGTACTTC
CASIRSLVEQYF
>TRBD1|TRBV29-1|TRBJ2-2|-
TGCAGCGTCCCGAACGCGGGACAGGGTGATACCGGGGAGCTGTTTTTT
CSVPNAGQGDTGELFF
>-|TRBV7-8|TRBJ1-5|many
TGTGCCAGCAGCTTAGTGGGGGGCCGGAGCAATCAGCCCCAGCATTTT
CASSLVGGRSNQPQHF
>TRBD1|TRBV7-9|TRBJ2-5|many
TGTGCCAGCAGCCTGTACAGGGGGCAGGAGACCCAGTACTTC
CASSLYRGQETQYF
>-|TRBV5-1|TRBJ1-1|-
TGCGCCAGCAGCCCCGGGAAAGGAGCTTTCTTT
CASSPGKGAFF
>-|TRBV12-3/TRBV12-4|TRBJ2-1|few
TGTGCCAGCAGTCTCGCGCGGGGAGATGAGCAGTTCTTC
CASSLARGDEQFF
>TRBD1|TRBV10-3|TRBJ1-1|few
TGTGCCATCAGTGGGGGGACCGGGACAGAAAACACTGAAGCTTTCTTT
CAISGGTGTENTEAFF
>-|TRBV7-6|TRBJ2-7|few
TGTGCCAGCAGCTTAGGATTATTGGACACGACCTACGAGCAGTACTTC
CASSLGLLDTTYEQYF
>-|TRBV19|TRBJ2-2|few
TGTGCCAGCCAGTCCCAGGGGAACACCGGGGAGCTGTTTTTT
CASQSQGNTGELFF
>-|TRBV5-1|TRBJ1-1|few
TGCGCCAGCAGTTATGGAGCCATGAACACTGAAGCTTTCTTT
CASSYGAMNTEAFF
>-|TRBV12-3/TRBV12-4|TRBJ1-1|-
TGTGCCAGCAGTTTAGTATGGGGGAACACTGAAGCTTTCTTT
CASSLVWGNTEAFF
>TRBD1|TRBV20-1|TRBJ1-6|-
TGCAGTGCTCGTGGACAGGATTATAATTCACCCCTCCACTTT
CSARGQDYNSPLHF
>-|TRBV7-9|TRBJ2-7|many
TGTGCCAGCAGCCCCCTCGCAGGTAGGCCCTACGAGCAGTACTTC
CASSPLAGRPYEQYF
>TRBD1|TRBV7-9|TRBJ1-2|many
TGTGCCAGCAGCGCCGACAGGGTATATGGCTACACCTTC
CASSADRVYGYTF
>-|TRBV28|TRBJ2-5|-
TGTGCCAGCAGTTTATGGGAGGTCCCTGAAACAGACCAAGAGACCCAGTACTTC
CASSLWEVPETDQETQYF
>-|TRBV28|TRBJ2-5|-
TGTGCCAGCAGTTTTTGGCTAGTTGAAGAGACCCAGTACTTC
CASSFWLVEETQYF
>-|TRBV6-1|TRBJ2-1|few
TGTGCCAGCAGCAGGGGGGCGAGTTTAGAGCAGTTCTTC
CASSRGASLEQFF
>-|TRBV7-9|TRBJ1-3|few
TGTGCCAGCAGCCCCCTCACCCTCGGCAACACCATATATTTT
CASSPLTLGNTIYF
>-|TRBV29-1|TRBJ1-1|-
TGCAGCGTGGCCTCGGTAGGCACTGAAGCTTTCTTT
CSVASVGTEAFF
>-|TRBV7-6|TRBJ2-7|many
TGTGCCAGCAGCTTAGAGGCTACCATCTCCTACGAGCAGTACTTC
CASSLEATISYEQYF